This TCR beta chain was sequenced during a study of blood T cell repertoires in COVID-19. Study-wide context: Acute-phase and convalescent COVID-19 samples originated in the United States, Italy and Spain. PBMCs, B-cell-depleted T cells, or T cells provided the cDNA or gDNA that made up the material.

Under the authors' procedure: Amplified reference gene primers provided the basis for estimating nucleated cell counts. Assay used: immunoSEQ multiplex PCR; TCRdb lists only in-frame clones, some missing. The DNA gave D and trimming, while V, J and clone size come from that table. The table has over 200,000 clones, about 85% seen once; the top ten hold about an eighth. The CDR3 is 13 residues long. Germline values: CDR1 GTSNPN, CDR2 SVGIG (reference sequence). Losses at the gene ends were 0 bases for V and 8 bases for J; bases not matched to a gene: 4. The chain links TRBV30 to TRBJ2-1; 7 bases line up with TRBD2. The sequence was collected from a woman under 30 who had recovered from COVID-19. Sequencing was performed on peripheral blood. CDR3 protein: CAWSVWAGDEQFF. The CDR3, as DNA: TGTGCCTGGAGTGTTTGGGCGGGAGATGAGCAGTTCTTC.